This T cell receptor beta chain was sequenced in a study of blood T cell repertoires in COVID-19. Turning to the study itself: Some COVID-19 samples were acute and others convalescent; all came from the United States, Italy and Spain.

Germline V gene data show CDR1 as LGHNA and CDR2 as YSLEER. The CDR3 is 19 residues long. V was trimmed by 3 bases and J by 4 bases, leaving 24 bases between them. Assay used: immunoSEQ multiplex PCR; TCRdb lists only in-frame clones, some missing. The repertoire holds about 300,000 clones, roughly 90% seen once, with roughly 2.1% in the top ten. This sequence joins TRBV4-3 and TRBJ2-2; D is perhaps TRBD2 (5 bases). Source material: peripheral blood. This receptor was identified in a man aged 18 to 30 with active or convalescent COVID-19. This CDR3 reads CASSQVGDSRRVVTGELFF. In DNA form, the CDR3 reads TGCGCCAGCAGCCAGGTGGGAGACTCTCGACGGGTGGTCACCGGGGAGCTGTTTTTT.